One and the same sample provided the 7 T cell receptor beta chains below, sequenced in a study of cytomegalovirus exposure and HLA in healthy donors. The PCR made use of 60 Vbeta and 13 Jbeta primers. Produced via immunoSEQ multiplex PCR; TCRdb's table is partial and in-frame only. Recorded for this sample: roughly 140,000 clones. Specimen: PBMCs. These receptors were collected from a male donor in good health and CMV-seronegative.

The chain has TRBV29-1 and TRBJ2-5; TRBD1 agrees at 12 bases. The CDR3 length is 13 residues. Losses at the gene ends were 6 bases for V and 5 bases for J; bases not matched to a gene: 4. The germline V gene encodes CDR1 SQVTM and CDR2 ANQGSEA. In DNA form, the CDR3 reads TGCAGCGTGGGACAGGGGGCCGGGGAGACCCAGTACTTC. It translates to CSVGQGAGETQYF.

CDR3 in DNA: TGTGCCAGCAGGAGGGACAGTCAAGAGACCCAGTACTTC. Protein: CASRRDSQETQYF. This chain joins TRBV2 and TRBJ2-5; 7 positions agree with TRBD1. The CDR3 consists of 13 residues. CDR1 SNHLY and CDR2 FYNNEI come from the germline V gene. Unmatched junction bases numbered 3, after V lost 6 bases and J lost 2 bases.

This chain connects TRBV4-2 to TRBJ2-7, with TRBD2 matching 8 bases. Germline trimming cut 11 bases from V and 5 bases from J; bases unmatched to any gene: 20. This CDR3 has 16 amino acids. Per the germline V gene, CDR1 is LGHNA and CDR2 is YNFKEQ. The CDR3 is CAEQGAKRELGDEQYF. In DNA form, the CDR3 reads TGTGCCGAGCAAGGGGCCAAGCGGGAGTTGGGCGACGAGCAGTACTTC.

The V call is TRBV2, the J call TRBJ1-1, with 7 bases lining up with TRBD1. Germline assignment: CDR1 SNHLY and CDR2 FYNNEI. This CDR3 is 14 amino acids long. V gave up 6 bases and J gave up 5 bases; unmatched junction bases: 9. The CDR3 DNA follows: TGTGCCAGCAGCGAGAGCCAGGGGGTAACTGAAGCTTTCTTT. Protein product: CASSESQGVTEAFF.

The gene calls are TRBV7-2 and TRBJ2-7; 7 positions agree with TRBD1. Germline V gene data show CDR1 as SGHTA and CDR2 as FQGNSA. J lost 1 base, V lost 1 base, and 4 bases had no gene match. This CDR3 contains 15 residues. The CDR3, as DNA: TGTGCCAGCAGCTTAGAACAGGGGTCTTCCTACGAGCAGTACTTC. It translates to CASSLEQGSSYEQYF.

V usage is TRBV7-6 and J usage is TRBJ2-7, with TRBD2 matching 7 bases. Germline V gives CDR1 SGHVS, CDR2 FNYEAQ. The V and J ends lost 1 base and 2 bases, in that order; junction bases with no gene match: 5. The CDR3 length is 15 residues. The CDR3 nucleotides are TGTGCCAGCAGCTTAGGCGGACGGGGGGCCTACGAGCAGTACTTC. Protein: CASSLGGRGAYEQYF.

This sequence joins TRBV9 and TRBJ1-2; D perhaps matches TRBD1 (5 bases). Per germline, CDR1 SGDLS and CDR2 YYNGEE. The V end lost 3 bases, the J end lost 3 bases, and 15 bases lay between the germline ends. The length of the CDR3 is 15 residues. The CDR3 reads CASSADPTEYYGYTF. DNA of the CDR3: TGTGCCAGCAGCGCCGACCCGACAGAATACTATGGCTACACCTTC.